These 31 T cell receptor beta chains were all obtained from the same sample, sequenced in a study of OX40 agonist ivuxolimab in advanced cancers. The data were produced by immunoSEQ multiplex PCR, yet TCRdb's version contains in-frame clones alone and is incomplete. The sample has 45,000 to 60,000 clones; 87% are singletons. The source was CD4+ or CD8+ T cells sorted from blood, collected in a trial of the OX40 agonist ivuxolimab. The receptors here all came from an adult with an advanced solid tumor such as melanoma, head and neck, liver or kidney cancer.

The chain carries TRBV4-3 and TRBJ2-6; D may be TRBD1 or TRBD2 (5 bases each). The V gene's germline CDR1 is LGHNA and CDR2 YSLEER. This CDR3 has 14 residues. Trimming removed 5 bases at V and 3 bases at J, with 8 bases between. CDR3 in DNA: TGCGCCAGCAGCGGGGGTCATGGGGCCAACGTCCTGACTTTC. It specifies CASSGGHGANVLTF.

This clone appeared a few times. This rearrangement joins TRBV7-8 to TRBJ1-6, with TRBD1 as a possible D gene (5 bases). CDR1 and CDR2 (germline): SGHVS, FQNEAQ. The CDR3 extends over 17 amino acids. Trimming took off 1 base at V and 10 bases at J, with 20 bases between the two ends. This chain's CDR3 is CASSLDGTATYGSPLHF. DNA for the CDR3: TGTGCCAGCAGCTTAGATGGGACCGCCACTTATGGATCACCCCTCCACTTT.

The gene calls are TRBV6-4 and TRBJ1-1; 8 bases align to TRBD1. Germline lookup yields CDR1 MRHNA and CDR2 SNTAGT. The CDR3 covers 16 residues. Trimming cost V 5 bases and J 1 base; bases outside gene matches: 9. CDR3 loop: CASSPRQGQANTEAFF. The DNA for the CDR3 is TGTGCCAGCAGTCCCCGCCAGGGACAGGCGAACACTGAAGCTTTCTTT.

The rearrangement uses TRBV13 and TRBJ2-7; possibly TRBD1 for D (5 bases). The CDR3 extends over 15 amino acids. Germline V gives CDR1 PRHDT, CDR2 FYEKMQ (reference sequence). Deletions cut 2 bases from V and 1 base from J, with 12 bases between. The CDR3 DNA reads as TGTGCCAGCAGCTTATCTTGGGGCGAGTCCTACGAGCAGTACTTC. Protein product: CASSLSWGESYEQYF.

J is TRBJ2-1 and V is TRBV30; D gene uncertain. Trimming stripped 5 bases from V and 7 bases from J, with 12 bases between. Germline assignment: CDR1 GTSNPN and CDR2 SVGIG (reference sequence). The CDR3 runs to 12 residues. In DNA, the CDR3 is TGTGCCTGGGGGCCACTTTGGAATGAGCAGTTCTTC. Amino acid sequence: CAWGPLWNEQFF.

The chain links TRBV4-3 to TRBJ1-1; no clear D gene. Trimming removed 3 bases at V and 5 bases at J, with 16 bases between. The CDR3 sequence is 15 residues long. In germline, CDR1 is LGHNA, CDR2 YSLEER. The CDR3 nucleotides read TGCGCCAGCAGCCACACGCTTGGTATGGGGACTGAAGCTTTCTTT. As protein: CASSHTLGMGTEAFF.

The rearrangement links TRBV7-9 to TRBJ2-2; D ambiguous. Germline CDR1 and CDR2: SEHNR and FQNEAQ (reference sequence). The CDR3 loop spans 13 amino acids. V lost 5 bases, J lost 3 bases, and 7 bases lay in between. DNA for the CDR3: TGTGCCAGCAGCCCCGACCACACCGGGGAGCTGTTTTTT. The encoded protein is CASSPDHTGELFF.

This chain links TRBV4-1 with TRBJ1-5; weak D call: TRBD1 (5 bases). Looked up from germline, CDR1 is MGHRA and CDR2 is YSYEKL. V was shortened by 4 bases and J by 0 bases, with 10 bases between the two germline ends. The CDR3 sequence is 15 residues long. CDR3 amino acids: CASSPGTYSNQPQHF. The CDR3 bases are TGCGCCAGCAGCCCCGGGACCTATAGCAATCAGCCCCAGCATTTT.

The V gene is TRBV7-2, the J gene TRBJ2-7; 8 bases fit TRBD2. J gave up 0 bases and V 2 bases, and 6 bases lay outside the gene matches. Looked up from germline, CDR1 is SGHTA and CDR2 is FQGNSA. The CDR3 is 16 amino acids. CDR3 in amino acids: CASSLWGSGSSYEQYF. The CDR3 DNA sequence: TGTGCCAGCAGCTTATGGGGCAGCGGGAGCTCCTACGAGCAGTACTTC.

This rearrangement joins TRBV21-1 to TRBJ2-2; TRBD2, the table's D call, was not compared with the DNA. TRBV21-1 is a documented pseudogene. CDR3 size: 17 residues. CDR3: CASSKRGGKGATGELFF. The CDR3, as DNA: TGTGCCAGCAGCAAAAGAGGTGGAAAGGGAGCAACCGGGGAGCTGTTTTTT.

V is TRBV7-3 and J is TRBJ2-5, with a weak D call TRBD2 (8 bases). The CDR3 spans 17 residues. Germline lookup yields CDR1 SGHTA and CDR2 FQGTGA. Trimming removed 5 bases at V and 2 bases at J, with 21 bases between. CDR3 DNA sequence: TGTGCCAGCAGCCCCGCCCGGGAGGGGGCCCTTCAAGAGACCCAGTACTTC. As protein: CASSPAREGALQETQYF.

This clone was counted a single time. The genes are TRBV7-3 and TRBJ1-1; D is unclear. V lost 8 bases, J lost 7 bases, and 14 bases lay in between. Germline CDR1 is SGHTA and CDR2 is FQGTGA. CDR3 size: 12 residues. CDR3 nucleotide sequence: TGTGCCAGCTCCGCCGGCCGTGATGAAGCTTTCTTT. Amino acids: CASSAGRDEAFF.

The chain has TRBV4-3 and TRBJ1-2; D remains unclear. This CDR3 has 13 residues. Germline values: CDR1 LGHNA, CDR2 YSLEER. Trimming stripped 0 bases from V and 5 bases from J, with 7 bases between. CDR3 in DNA: TGCGCCAGCAGCCAAGATCCCCTATATGGCTACACCTTC. Amino acid sequence: CASSQDPLYGYTF.

The CDR3 is CASSYGTYQPQHF. CDR3 bases: TGTGCCAGCAGTTACGGCACTTATCAGCCCCAGCATTTT. The genes are TRBV6-5 and TRBJ1-5; D gene uncertain. The V gene's germline CDR1 is MNHEY and CDR2 SVGAGI. Trimming removed 2 bases at V and 5 bases at J, with 7 bases between. The CDR3 loop spans 13 amino acids.

The chain recombines TRBV25-1 with TRBJ1-2; a weak D match, TRBD1 (5 bases). Germline CDR1 reads MGHDK; CDR2 reads SYGVNS. The V end lost 4 bases, the J end lost 4 bases, and 22 bases lay between the germline ends. CDR3 length: 17 residues. The CDR3 protein is CASSALASATGVYGYTF. Here the CDR3 DNA reads TGTGCCAGCAGTGCGCTCGCATCCGCGACGGGGGTCTATGGCTACACCTTC.

The genes are TRBV27 and TRBJ2-7; 8 bases match TRBD2. Trimming cost V 2 bases and J 2 bases; bases outside gene matches: 11. From germline, CDR1 is MNHEY and CDR2 SMNVEV (reference sequence). The CDR3 length is 17 residues. CDR3 nucleotides: TGTGCCAGCAGTTTAAGTATTGTAGCGGGGAGTACCTACGAGCAGTACTTC. It codes for CASSLSIVAGSTYEQYF.

The rearrangement joins TRBV5-4 to TRBJ2-6; D uncertain. Germline CDR1 and CDR2: SGHNT and YYREEE (reference sequence). V was cut by 3 bases and J by 0 bases, with 7 bases left in between. CDR3 size: 15 residues. The CDR3 loop is CASSSGFSGANVLTF. Written as DNA, the CDR3 is TGTGCCAGCAGCTCAGGTTTCTCTGGGGCCAACGTCCTGACTTTC.

This clone appeared a few times. V is TRBV7-8 and J is TRBJ2-7; 9 bases map to TRBD1. Germline V gene data show CDR1 as SGHVS and CDR2 as FQNEAQ. J lost 6 bases, V lost 5 bases, and 8 bases had no gene match. This CDR3 contains 14 residues. The CDR3 DNA is TGTGCCAGCAGCACCGGGACAGGGACCAGCGAGCAGTACTTC. Its protein product is CASSTGTGTSEQYF.

J is TRBJ2-3 and V is TRBV7-2; 8 bases fit TRBD1. Germline V gene data show CDR1 as SGHTA and CDR2 as FQGNSA. The trim removed 1 base at V and 6 bases at J, leaving 3 bases unmatched. This CDR3 is built from 14 residues. The CDR3 loop reads CASSLGTGMDTQYF. As DNA, the CDR3 is TGTGCCAGCAGCTTAGGGACAGGGATGGATACGCAGTATTTT.

V is TRBV7-2 and J is TRBJ2-5, with 11 bases identical to TRBD2. The J segment lost 1 base and the V segment lost 5 bases, leaving 3 bases of the junction unmatched. CDR1 SGHTA and CDR2 FQGNSA come from the germline V gene. The CDR3 is made up of 15 amino acids. Here the CDR3 reads CASSQTSGVQETQYF. CDR3 nucleotides: TGTGCCAGCAGCCAGACTAGCGGGGTCCAAGAGACCCAGTACTTC.

The rearrangement joins TRBV6-5 to TRBJ2-3; TRBD1 is a possible D gene (5 bases). The germline V gene encodes CDR1 MNHEY and CDR2 SVGAGI. V lost 0 bases and J 5 bases, leaving 12 bases between the germline ends. The CDR3 length is 15 residues. The CDR3 DNA reads TGTGCCAGCAGTTACTCAGGGGATTCCCAAGATACGCAGTATTTT. As protein: CASSYSGDSQDTQYF.

The gene calls are TRBV7-3 and TRBJ1-1; no clear D gene. CDR3 length: 13 residues. Germline values: CDR1 SGHTA, CDR2 FQGTGA. The germline V and J ends were trimmed by 5 bases and 2 bases, with 9 bases remaining between them. CDR3 sequence (DNA): TGTGCCAGCAGCACAGCCTATAACACTGAAGCTTTCTTT. Translation: CASSTAYNTEAFF.

This clone was detected only once. The rearrangement joins TRBV27 to TRBJ2-1; D remains unclear. The CDR3 spans 14 residues. Germline-derived CDR1 and CDR2 are MNHEY and SMNVEV (reference sequence). V was trimmed by 5 bases and J by 4 bases, leaving 12 bases between them. CDR3 nucleotide sequence: TGTGCCAGCAGTCTAATGACCCCTTACAATGAGCAGTTCTTC. Its translation: CASSLMTPYNEQFF.

The chain employs TRBV7-9 and TRBJ2-5, with D maybe TRBD1 (5 bases). V was shortened by 1 base and J by 7 bases, with 13 bases between the two germline ends. The CDR3 extends over 14 amino acids. Germline loops: CDR1 SEHNR, CDR2 FQNEAQ (reference sequence). The CDR3 region has the DNA TGTGCCAGCAGCTTAGAGGGGTATATGGGGACCCAGTACTTC. It encodes CASSLEGYMGTQYF.

This clone was counted only a few times. The chain is built from TRBV4-3 and TRBJ2-7; 7 nucleotides align to TRBD2. Germline V CDR1 and CDR2: LGHNA, YSLEER. CDR3 size: 16 residues. After removal of 2 bases from V and 1 base from J, the junction contained 8 bases not matched to a gene. Written as DNA, the CDR3 is TGCGCCAGCAGCCAACTGTTCCTAGCGGATTCCTACGAGCAGTACTTC. Its protein is CASSQLFLADSYEQYF.

This clone was counted once. This sequence joins TRBV6-5 and TRBJ2-7; 7 bases align to TRBD1. With V trimmed by 4 bases and J by 2 bases, 11 bases remained unmatched. In germline, CDR1 is MNHEY, CDR2 SVGAGI. The CDR3 contains 16 residues. CDR3 in amino acids: CASSFGPSGGPYEQYF. CDR3 DNA sequence: TGTGCCAGCAGTTTTGGACCCTCAGGGGGACCCTACGAGCAGTACTTC.

The DNA of the CDR3 is TGTGCCAGCAGCCGGCGACTAGCGGGGGAGAATGAGCAGTTCTTC. As protein: CASSRRLAGENEQFF. The V gene is TRBV4-2, the J gene TRBJ2-1; 12 positions match TRBD2. Per the germline V gene, CDR1 is LGHNA and CDR2 is YNFKEQ. V shed 4 bases and J 7 bases; nucleotides not matched to a gene: 5. This CDR3 is built from 15 residues.

This chain links TRBV27 with TRBJ2-7; 7 nucleotides line up with TRBD1. CDR3 length: 15 residues. V was pared by 5 bases and J by 1 base, with 8 bases of the junction left unmatched. Germline-derived CDR1 and CDR2 are MNHEY and SMNVEV (reference sequence). The CDR3 protein is CASSTTGDESYEQYF. The CDR3 DNA sequence: TGTGCCAGCAGTACCACAGGGGATGAGTCCTACGAGCAGTACTTC.

The chain is built from TRBV19 and TRBJ2-1; D unclear. CDR1 and CDR2 from the germline V gene are LNHDA and SQIVND (reference sequence). Trimming cost V 0 bases and J 5 bases, with 8 bases left between them. The CDR3 length is 14 residues. The CDR3 DNA reads TGTGCCAGTAGTATAGAAAATGCAGACAATGAGCAGTTCTTC. Translated: CASSIENADNEQFF.

V is TRBV21-1 and J is TRBJ1-5. TRBV21-1 has pseudogene status. The CDR3 sequence is 17 residues long. In DNA, the CDR3 is TGTGCCAGCAGCCTCCGGTGGGGAGGTTTGAACAATCAGCCCCAGCATTTT. This gives the protein CASSLRWGGLNNQPQHF.

This clone was observed a handful of times. The chain employs TRBV10-3 and TRBJ1-5; 10 bases match TRBD1. Germline V gene lookup returns CDR1 ENHRY and CDR2 SYGVKD. V lost 3 bases and J lost 6; bases outside the gene matches: 8. The CDR3 length is 16 residues. The CDR3 nucleotides are TGTGCCATCAGTGAATCGCGGGACAGGGGTTTTCAGCCCCAGCATTTT. Encoded protein: CAISESRDRGFQPQHF.